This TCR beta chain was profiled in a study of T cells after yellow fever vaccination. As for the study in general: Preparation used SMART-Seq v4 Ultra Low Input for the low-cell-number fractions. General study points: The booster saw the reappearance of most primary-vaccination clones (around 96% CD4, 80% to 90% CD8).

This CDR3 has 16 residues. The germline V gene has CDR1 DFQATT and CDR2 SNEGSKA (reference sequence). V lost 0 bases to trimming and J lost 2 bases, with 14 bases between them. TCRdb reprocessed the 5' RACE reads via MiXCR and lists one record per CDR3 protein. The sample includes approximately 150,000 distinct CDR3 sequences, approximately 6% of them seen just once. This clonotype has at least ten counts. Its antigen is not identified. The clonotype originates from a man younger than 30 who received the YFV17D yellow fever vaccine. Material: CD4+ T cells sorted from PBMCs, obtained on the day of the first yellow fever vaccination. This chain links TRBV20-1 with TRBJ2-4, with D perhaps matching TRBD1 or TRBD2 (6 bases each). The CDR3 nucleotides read TGCAGTGCTAGAGATCTCGGGGGCCAGTCCAAAAACATTCAGTACTTC. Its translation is CSARDLGGQSKNIQYF.